These T cell receptor beta chains were read from a single sample in a study of CD8 T cells in ankylosing spondylitis. TCRdb re-called the 5' RACE reads with MiXCR, one entry per CDR3 protein. The sample has some 290,000 distinct CDR3 sequences; around 20% are singletons. Sequenced sample: blood, either unsorted or a sorted T cell fraction (not recorded which). These receptors all come from a male donor with ankylosing spondylitis or in good health (not recorded which). CDR3s include the opening cysteine and the closing phenylalanine or tryptophan. The D gene is left open where the match is weak. Only part of the rows carry a size: once, few, many, or a class if the clone is expanded.

once	TRBV28	NA	TRBJ2-1	TGCGCCCACAGGGAGGGATCCTCCTACAATGAGCAGTTCTTC	CAHREGSSYNEQFF
NA	TRBV6-1	NA	TRBJ1-4	TGTGCCAGCACGCCGGGACTTCAGACTGAAAAACTGTTTTTT	CASTPGLQTEKLFF
many	TRBV12-3/TRBV12-4	TRBD1	TRBJ1-2	TGTGCCAGCAGTTTGACAGGGCACTATGGCTACACCTTC	CASSLTGHYGYTF
many	TRBV6-1	NA	TRBJ1-5	TGTGCCAGCACCACACAGGGATCCAATCAGCCCCAGCATTTT	CASTTQGSNQPQHF
NA	TRBV7-3	NA	TRBJ2-2	TGTGCCAGCAGTGTAGGTTCCGGGGCCACCGGGGAGCTGTTTTTT	CASSVGSGATGELFF
NA	TRBV7-8	NA	TRBJ2-2	TGTGCCAGCAGCTTAGTTATAGAGTCCGGGGAGCTGTTTTTT	CASSLVIESGELFF
NA	TRBV29-1	NA	TRBJ1-1	TGCAGCGTTGAAGCCGATAATGAGGGGGGCACTGAAGCTTTCTTT	CSVEADNEGGTEAFF
NA	TRBV29-1	NA	TRBJ2-1	TGCAGCGCCAAGACTAGAATTGAAACCAGCTCCTACAATGAGCAGTTCTTC	CSAKTRIETSSYNEQFF
NA	TRBV7-3	TRBD2	TRBJ2-1	TGTGCCAGCAGCCGTGAGGGGAGGGCCCCAAATATAGATCAGTTCTTC	CASSREGRAPNIDQFF
few	TRBV5-1	NA	TRBJ1-1	TGCGCCAGCAGCGCGAAGGTGGCAGGGAGTAGGATTAAGGACACTGAAGCTTTCTTT	CASSAKVAGSRIKDTEAFF
NA	TRBV9	TRBD2	TRBJ2-3	TGTGCCAGCAGCGTAGCAGCGGGGGGAAACACAGATACGCAGTATTTT	CASSVAAGGNTDTQYF
NA	TRBV29-1	NA	TRBJ2-1	TGCAGCGTCCGACAGTACAATGAGCAGTTCTTC	CSVRQYNEQFF
few	TRBV7-2	NA	TRBJ2-2	TGTGCCAGCAGCTTGCGGGGGCGCACCGGGGAGCTGTTTTTT	CASSLRGRTGELFF
NA	TRBV14	NA	TRBJ2-1	TGTGCCAGCAGCCGAGCCTTGGATGAGCAGTTCTTC	CASSRALDEQFF
many	TRBV5-1	NA	TRBJ1-1	TGCGCCAGCAGCTTGTCGGGACGGAACACTGAAGCTTTCTTT	CASSLSGRNTEAFF
NA	TRBV4-1	TRBD2	TRBJ2-1	TGCGCCAGCAGCCAGGGAACTAGCGGGAGCTCCTACAATGAGCAGTTCTTC	CASSQGTSGSSYNEQFF
NA	TRBV29-1	NA	TRBJ2-3	TGCAGCGTTGATCCCGGCACAGATACGCAGTATTTT	CSVDPGTDTQYF
NA	TRBV7-2	NA	TRBJ1-2	TGTGCCAGCAGCCCCCGACGGGACTCCCATGGCTACACCTTC	CASSPRRDSHGYTF
many	TRBV20-1	TRBD1	TRBJ2-1	TGCAGTCCCCCCCGCCCAGGGGGTTACAATGAGCAGTTCTTC	CSPPRPGGYNEQFF
few	TRBV5-1	TRBD2	TRBJ2-3	TGCGCCAGCAGCTTGGGACGGTGGGAGGGCCGACCAGATACGCAGTATTTT	CASSLGRWEGRPDTQYF
NA	TRBV3-1	NA	TRBJ1-5	TGTGCCAGCAGCCAAGATTTGGGTCAGCCCCAGCATTTT	CASSQDLGQPQHF
NA	TRBV30	NA	TRBJ1-3	TGTGCCTGGAGTCGGGGCCCTTGGGATGGAAACACCATATATTTT	CAWSRGPWDGNTIYF
NA	TRBV3-1	NA	TRBJ2-4	TGTGCCAACAGCTGGTTGGGGAAAAACATTCAGTACTTC	CANSWLGKNIQYF
NA	TRBV6-5	TRBD1	TRBJ1-2	TGTGCCAGCAGCTACTCGGGACAGTCTAACTATGGCTACACCTTC	CASSYSGQSNYGYTF
many	TRBV10-3	NA	TRBJ2-2	TGTGCCATCATGGTGGGAGAGCACACCGGGGAGCTGTTTTTT	CAIMVGEHTGELFF
few	TRBV5-5	TRBD1	TRBJ2-1	TGTGCCAGCAGCTTGGCTCCGGGACAGGTGTACAATGAGCAGTTCTTC	CASSLAPGQVYNEQFF
few	TRBV20-1	TRBD2	TRBJ2-5	TGCAGTGCTAGAGATCCCCTAGCGGGAAGGATGGAGACCCAGTACTTC	CSARDPLAGRMETQYF
few	TRBV20-1	NA	TRBJ2-2	TGCAGTGCTACAGGGTACACCGGGGAGCTGTTTTTT	CSATGYTGELFF
NA	TRBV7-9	TRBD1	TRBJ2-1	TGTGCCAGCAGAACTGACAGGGAGAACAATGAGCAGTTCTTC	CASRTDRENNEQFF
few	TRBV21-1	NA	TRBJ1-5	TGTGCCAGCAGCATCCCGGGACAGGGGGCCCAGCCCCAGCATTTT	CASSIPGQGAQPQHF
few	TRBV28	NA	TRBJ2-1	TGTGCCAGCAGTTTAACCGGGACAAAATACAATGAGCAGTTCTTC	CASSLTGTKYNEQFF
few	TRBV7-3	TRBD1	TRBJ2-1	TGTGCCAGCAGCTCGGGGGGACAGGGCAGGAATGAGCAGTTCTTC	CASSSGGQGRNEQFF
few	TRBV20-1	NA	TRBJ1-3	TGCAGTGCTAGAGCCGCCGGCATCTCTGGAAACACCATATATTTT	CSARAAGISGNTIYF
few	TRBV9	TRBD2	TRBJ2-1	TGTGCCAGCAGCGTAGGCGGGGGTCCAAACAATGAGCAGTTCTTC	CASSVGGGPNNEQFF
few	TRBV5-1	TRBD1	TRBJ2-1	TGCGCCAGCAGGCTTGGGGGACAGTACAATGAGCAGTTCTTC	CASRLGGQYNEQFF
NA	TRBV6-1	NA	TRBJ1-5	TGTGCCAGCAGTGGGCCCTGGGGCAATCAGCCCCAGCATTTT	CASSGPWGNQPQHF
NA	TRBV19	NA	TRBJ2-5	TGTGCCAGTAGCGGTGGAGTAGAGACCCAGTACTTC	CASSGGVETQYF
NA	TRBV12-3/TRBV12-4	TRBD1	TRBJ1-5	TGTGCCAGCAGTCCCTATATGGCCCTCCTTGACAGGGTCGGCAATCAGCCCCAGCATTTT	CASSPYMALLDRVGNQPQHF
NA	TRBV5-1	NA	TRBJ1-4	TGCGCCAGCAGGGGAGTGGGCACAACTAATGAAAAACTGTTTTTT	CASRGVGTTNEKLFF
NA	TRBV2	TRBD2	TRBJ2-1	TGTGCCAGCAGTGATAGCGGGTGGGGTGAGCAGTTCTTC	CASSDSGWGEQFF
few	TRBV20-1	TRBD2	TRBJ2-1	TGCAGTGCTACCTCTGGAGCGGGAGATGAGCAGTTCTTC	CSATSGAGDEQFF
NA	TRBV20-1	NA	TRBJ2-5	TGCAGTGCGGGCGCGGGTATAACCCAAGAGACCCAGTACTTC	CSAGAGITQETQYF
NA	TRBV12-3/TRBV12-4	TRBD1	TRBJ1-2	TGTGCCAGCAGTTTGGACAGGGTCAGGGATTCAGGTGGCTACACCTTC	CASSLDRVRDSGGYTF
many	TRBV29-1	NA	TRBJ2-5	TGCAGCGCAGAACAGGGAAAAGAGACCCAGTACTTC	CSAEQGKETQYF
NA	TRBV15	TRBD2	TRBJ2-3	TGTGCCACCAGCAGAGGCGTGGGACTAGCGGGAGAAGATACGCAGTATTTT	CATSRGVGLAGEDTQYF
NA	TRBV12-3/TRBV12-4	TRBD1	TRBJ1-5	TGTGCCAGCAGTCAGGGGGTACAGAGCCAGCCCCAGCATTTT	CASSQGVQSQPQHF
NA	TRBV19	NA	TRBJ1-5	TGTGCCACCCTAGGCACCGGAGGGCGCAATCAGCCCCAGCATTTT	CATLGTGGRNQPQHF
few	TRBV3-1	TRBD2	TRBJ2-5	TGTGCCAGCAGCCGGATTAGTGGGGGAGGGCCTTGGGAGACCCAGTACTTC	CASSRISGGGPWETQYF
NA	TRBV15	NA	TRBJ1-5	TGTGCCACCAGCAGAGATGGGGCCGAGTACCAGCCCCAGCATTTT	CATSRDGAEYQPQHF
many	TRBV10-3	TRBD2	TRBJ2-1	TGTGCCATCAGTGAAGGGACTAGCGGGGTTAATGAGCAGTTCTTC	CAISEGTSGVNEQFF
few	TRBV12-3/TRBV12-4	TRBD1	TRBJ1-1	TGTGCCAGCAGTTTTACAGGGGCCGGAACTGAAGCTTTCTTT	CASSFTGAGTEAFF
few	TRBV3-1	NA	TRBJ2-4	TGTGCCAGCAGCCAGGAAGGTTTAGCCAAAAACATTCAGTACTTC	CASSQEGLAKNIQYF
NA	TRBV29-1	NA	TRBJ2-5	TGCAGCGTTGAATCCCAGTGGGCATCGGAGACCCAGTACTTC	CSVESQWASETQYF